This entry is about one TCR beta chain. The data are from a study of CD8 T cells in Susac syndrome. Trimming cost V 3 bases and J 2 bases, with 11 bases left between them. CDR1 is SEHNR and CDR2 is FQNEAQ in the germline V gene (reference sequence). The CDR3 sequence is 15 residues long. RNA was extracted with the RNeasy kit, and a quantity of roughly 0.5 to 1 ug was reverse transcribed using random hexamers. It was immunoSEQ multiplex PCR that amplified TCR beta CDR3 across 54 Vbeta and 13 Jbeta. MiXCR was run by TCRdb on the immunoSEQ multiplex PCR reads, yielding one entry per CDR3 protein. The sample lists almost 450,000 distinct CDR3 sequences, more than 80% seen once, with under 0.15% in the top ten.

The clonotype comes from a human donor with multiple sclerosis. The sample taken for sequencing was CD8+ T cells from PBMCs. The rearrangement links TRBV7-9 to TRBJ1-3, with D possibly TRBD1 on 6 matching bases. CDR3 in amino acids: CASSFVQGPGNTIYF. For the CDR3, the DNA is TGTGCCAGCAGCTTCGTACAGGGTCCTGGAAACACCATATATTTT.